This TCR beta chain was recorded in a study of T cell repertoires in cytomegalovirus infection. A single record per CDR3 protein comes from TCRdb applying MiXCR to the reads. This sample has over 150,000 distinct CDR3 sequences, with approximately 20% found just once. V gave up 7 bases and J gave up 1 base, with 14 bases separating them. From germline, CDR1 is SQVTM and CDR2 ANQGSEA. The CDR3 covers 13 residues. This clonotype originated in a human donor in good health (CMV status not recorded). Some clones in this sample may be carry-over from other donors' samples. Source material: PBMCs. V is TRBV29-1 and J is TRBJ2-7, with D tentatively TRBD1 (6 bases). CDR3 nucleotide sequence: TGCAGCGCTAGGACAGACCAATCCTACGAGCAGTACTTC. Translating gives CSARTDQSYEQYF.